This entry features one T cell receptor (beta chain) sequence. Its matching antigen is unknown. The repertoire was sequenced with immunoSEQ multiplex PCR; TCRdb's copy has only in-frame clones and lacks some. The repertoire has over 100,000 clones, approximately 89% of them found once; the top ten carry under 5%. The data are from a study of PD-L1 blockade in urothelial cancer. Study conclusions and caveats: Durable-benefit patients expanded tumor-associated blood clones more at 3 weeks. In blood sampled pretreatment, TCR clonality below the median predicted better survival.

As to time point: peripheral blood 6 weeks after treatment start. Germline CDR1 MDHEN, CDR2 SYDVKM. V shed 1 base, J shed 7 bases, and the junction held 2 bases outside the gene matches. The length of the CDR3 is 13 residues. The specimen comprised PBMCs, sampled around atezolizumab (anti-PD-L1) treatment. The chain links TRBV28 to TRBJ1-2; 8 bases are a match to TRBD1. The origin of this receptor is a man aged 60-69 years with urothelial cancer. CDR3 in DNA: TGTGCCAGCAGTTTATCAGGGGGCGGTGGCTACACCTTC. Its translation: CASSLSGGGGYTF.